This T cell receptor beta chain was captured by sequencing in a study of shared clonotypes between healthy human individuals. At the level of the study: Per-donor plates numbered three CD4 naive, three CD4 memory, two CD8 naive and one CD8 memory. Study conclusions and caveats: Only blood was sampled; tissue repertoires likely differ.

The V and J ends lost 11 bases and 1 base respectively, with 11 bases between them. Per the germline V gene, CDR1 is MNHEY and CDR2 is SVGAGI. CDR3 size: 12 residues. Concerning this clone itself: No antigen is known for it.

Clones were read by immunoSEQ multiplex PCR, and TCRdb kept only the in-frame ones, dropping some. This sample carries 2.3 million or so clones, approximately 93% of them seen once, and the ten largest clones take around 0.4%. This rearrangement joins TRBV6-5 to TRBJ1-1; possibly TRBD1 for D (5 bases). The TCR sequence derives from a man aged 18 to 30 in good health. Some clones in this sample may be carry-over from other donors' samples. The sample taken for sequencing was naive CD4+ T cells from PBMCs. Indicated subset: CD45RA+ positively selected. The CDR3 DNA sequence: TGTGCCTTACAGGATTCGAACACTGAAGCTTTCTTT. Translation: CALQDSNTEAFF.